The 4 T cell receptor beta chains below all came from one sample that was sequenced in a study of blood T cell repertoires in COVID-19. Profiling relied on immunoSEQ multiplex PCR, and the TCRdb table lists in-frame clones only, not all of them. The data show about 220,000 clones, around four fifths seen once. Sequenced material: peripheral blood. The receptors here all came from a woman older than 75 with COVID-19, enrolled during active disease.

This rearrangement joins TRBV20-1 to TRBJ1-2; no clear D gene. V dropped 3 bases and J dropped 5 bases, with 7 bases sitting between them. The CDR3 is 11 residues long. Germline-derived CDR1 and CDR2 are DFQATT and SNEGSKA (reference sequence). CDR3 DNA sequence: TGCAGTGCTAGCCCCGGGTATGGCTACACCTTC. It codes for CSASPGYGYTF.

This chain joins TRBV6-1 and TRBJ1-3; no clear D gene. Looked up from germline, CDR1 is MNHNS and CDR2 is SASEGT. V gave up 2 bases and J gave up 4 bases, with 15 bases separating them. The CDR3 is 16 residues long. The CDR3 loop is CASSETAQARGNTIYF. For the CDR3, the DNA is TGTGCCAGCAGTGAAACGGCCCAAGCGAGGGGAAACACCATATATTTT.

This sequence joins TRBV10-3 and TRBJ2-6; TRBD1 matches at 9 bases. The CDR3 consists of 14 residues. The V segment lost 4 bases and the J segment 8 bases; nucleotides outside the gene matches: 3. Germline-derived CDR1 and CDR2 are ENHRY and SYGVKD. CDR3 nucleotide sequence: TGTGCCATCAGTGGACAGGGGGATTCCAACGTCCTGACTTTC. This gives the protein CAISGQGDSNVLTF.

The V call is TRBV6-5, the J call TRBJ2-1; TRBD2 matches at 12 bases. CDR3 length: 15 amino acids. CDR1 MNHEY and CDR2 SVGAGI come from the germline V gene. With V trimmed by 7 bases and J by 2 bases, 3 bases remained unmatched. In nucleotides, the CDR3 is TGTGCCAGCAACCCTAGCGGGGGGGCCTACAATGAGCAGTTCTTC. Translating it yields CASNPSGGAYNEQFF.